This TCR beta chain is drawn from a study of blood T cell repertoires in COVID-19 (dated by TCRdb to about 2020). Context from the whole study: Samples from collaborators originated in the United States, Italy and Spain and spanned both the acute and convalescent phases of COVID-19. The material from the prospective study consisted of cDNA or gDNA derived from T cells, B-cell-depleted T cells, or PBMCs. Deeply sampled blood TCRbeta repertoires from subjects exposed to, actively infected with, or recovered from COVID-19 were included in the dataset. The repertoires were made available in a free public database intended to serve as a resource for research on the immune response to SARS-CoV-2. Samples were obtained from the ongoing ImmuneRACE study (first 160 participants) and from over a thousand subjects provided by 6 global collaborators. A de-identified subject ID, COVID-19 status, age in years and sex were almost always included in the sample metadata. Where available, HLA class I and class II types were obtained from metadata supplied by the sample provider rather than from assay-based typing. The research as a whole found: How much clinical and demographic metadata was included differed by source and by participant, and the metadata was provided uncurated.

Whole blood was collected in K2EDTA tubes by collaborating institutions according to the institutions' own protocols. For TCRbeta analysis, collaborator samples were shipped as frozen whole blood, as isolated PBMCs, or as DNA extracted from either sample type. On this clone itself: Its target antigen remains unknown. Base-call qualities are not available, and no considerably larger clone is one nucleotide away.

TCRbeta CDR3 regions were amplified from genomic DNA using the immunoSEQ Assay, a bias-controlled multiplex PCR. Per the source publication's procedure: The number of nucleated cells in each sample was estimated by amplification of reference gene primers within the assay. To quantify the absolute abundance of each unique TCRbeta CDR3 rearrangement, sequence reads were collapsed and filtered. For each sample, productive Simpson clonality was calculated as the square root of Simpson's diversity index over productive rearrangements. The source is immuneACCESS, and TCRdb retained only in-frame sequences with V and J called. Part of the clones is not carried over; for the studies checked, unresolved V genes explain less than half of this, and the remainder is unexplained. That table furnishes V, J and clone size, whereas the DNA furnished D and trimming. This sample gives about 59,000 clones in total; roughly 80% of them show up just once. Clones ranked in the top ten supply roughly 18% of the sample.

CDR3 length: 14 amino acids, cysteine to phenylalanine. Here the CDR3 DNA is all that survives: 42 bases in frame from base 1. V drops 4 bases and J drops 0 bases, leaving 10 bases in between. CDR1 and CDR2, per the germline V gene (reference sequence), are LGHDT and YNNKEL. The sequence came from a woman in her 50s with active or convalescent COVID-19. The sequence joins TRBV3-1 (or the pseudogene TRBV3-2) to TRBJ2-7; TRBD2 is a possible D gene, resting on 6 matching bases. The sequenced sample consisted of peripheral blood. The base sequence is TGTGCCAGCAGCCCCGGGACTTCCTCCTACGAGCAGTACTTC. The encoded protein is CASSPGTSSYEQYF.